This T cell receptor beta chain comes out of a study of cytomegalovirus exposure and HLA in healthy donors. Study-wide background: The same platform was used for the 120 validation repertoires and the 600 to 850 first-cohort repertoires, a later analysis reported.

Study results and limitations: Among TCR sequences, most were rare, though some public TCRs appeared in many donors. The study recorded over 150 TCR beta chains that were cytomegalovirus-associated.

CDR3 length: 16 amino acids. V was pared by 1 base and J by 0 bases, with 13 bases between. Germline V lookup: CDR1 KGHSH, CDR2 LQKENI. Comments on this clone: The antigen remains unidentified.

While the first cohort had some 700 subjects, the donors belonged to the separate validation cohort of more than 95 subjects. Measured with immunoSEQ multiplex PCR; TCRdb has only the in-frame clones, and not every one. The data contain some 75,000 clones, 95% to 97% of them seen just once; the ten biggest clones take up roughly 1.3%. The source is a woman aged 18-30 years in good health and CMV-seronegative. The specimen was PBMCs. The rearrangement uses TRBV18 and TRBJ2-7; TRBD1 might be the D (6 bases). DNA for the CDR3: TGTGCCAGCTCACCACAATCAGGGGTAGGCTCCTACGAGCAGTACTTC. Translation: CASSPQSGVGSYEQYF.